The T cell receptor beta chain under discussion was sequenced for a study of T-cell reconstitution after alpha-beta-depleted transplantation in children. The TCRbeta library incorporated unique molecular identifiers. TCRdb processed the PCR reads anew with MiXCR; each CDR3 protein has one entry. The sample has some 500,000 distinct CDR3 sequences; approximately 30% are singletons. V gave up 5 bases and J gave up 7 bases, with 18 bases separating them. The CDR3 covers 15 residues. The V gene's germline CDR1 is SGHTA and CDR2 FQGNSA. This clonotype was counted a few times. The V gene is TRBV7-2, the J gene TRBJ1-5; possibly TRBD1 for D (5 bases). This specimen consisted of PBMCs from the stem cell graft donor, obtained from the stem cell graft. The source is a human donor who donated a stem cell graft to a child with aplastic anemia. The CDR3 nucleotides are TGTGCCAGCAGCGCCACTACAGGTACCGGACAGCCCCAGCATTTT. Translated, it gives CASSATTGTGQPQHF.